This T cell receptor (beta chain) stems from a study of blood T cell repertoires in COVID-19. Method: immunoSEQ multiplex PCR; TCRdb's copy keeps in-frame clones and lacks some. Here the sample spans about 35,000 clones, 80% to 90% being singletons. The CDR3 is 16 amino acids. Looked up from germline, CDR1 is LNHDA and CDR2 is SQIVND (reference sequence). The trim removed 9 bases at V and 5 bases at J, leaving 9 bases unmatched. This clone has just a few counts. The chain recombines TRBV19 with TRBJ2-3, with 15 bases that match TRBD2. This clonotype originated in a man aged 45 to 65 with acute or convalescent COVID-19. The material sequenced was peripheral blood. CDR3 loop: CASGLAGGVSGDTQYF. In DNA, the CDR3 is TGTGCCAGCGGACTAGCGGGGGGGGTATCAGGAGATACGCAGTATTTT.